The present TCR beta chain was sequenced within a study of cytomegalovirus exposure and HLA in healthy donors. General observations from the study: Later on, an analysis showed TCR association rates differing by HLA locus, with DRB1 the most and HLA-C the fewest. It was likely that a cluster of highly shared sequence variants was a sequencing artifact.

The CDR3 sequence is 16 residues long. The ends were cut back, 3 bases at V and 0 bases at J, with 12 bases in the middle. The V gene's germline CDR1 is SEHNR and CDR2 FQNEAQ (reference sequence). This clone was detected a few times. Its antigen is undetermined. PCR used 60 Vbeta primers and 13 Jbeta primers. Measured with immunoSEQ multiplex PCR; TCRdb has only the in-frame clones, and not every one. The sample consists of approximately 220,000 clones, over 75% of them appearing once. The sequencing sample was made of PBMCs. The genes are TRBV7-9 and TRBJ2-1, with a weak D call TRBD2 (5 bases). This clonotype was sampled from a man younger than 30 in good health and CMV-seronegative. The CDR3 here is CASSFVTGDSYNEQFF. CDR3 coding DNA: TGTGCCAGCAGCTTTGTAACCGGGGACTCCTACAATGAGCAGTTCTTC.